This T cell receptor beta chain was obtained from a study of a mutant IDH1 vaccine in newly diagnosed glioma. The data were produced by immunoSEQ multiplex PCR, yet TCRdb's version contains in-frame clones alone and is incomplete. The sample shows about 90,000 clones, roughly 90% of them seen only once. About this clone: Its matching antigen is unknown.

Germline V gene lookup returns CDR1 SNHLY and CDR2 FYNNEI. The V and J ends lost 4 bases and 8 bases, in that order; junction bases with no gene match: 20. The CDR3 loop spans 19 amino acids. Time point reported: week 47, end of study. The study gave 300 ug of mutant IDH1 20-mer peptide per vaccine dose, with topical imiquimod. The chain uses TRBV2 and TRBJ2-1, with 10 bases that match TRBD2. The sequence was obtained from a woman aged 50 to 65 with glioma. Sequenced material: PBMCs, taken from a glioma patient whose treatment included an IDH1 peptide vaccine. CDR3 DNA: TGTGCCAGCAGTGGGAACAGGGACCGAGCGGGAGGGTTTTATCATGAGCAGTTCTTC. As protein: CASSGNRDRAGGFYHEQFF.